Reported below is one T cell receptor beta chain. The source of the sample is a study of blood T cell repertoires in COVID-19. At the level of the study: The United States, Italy and Spain were the sources of the acute and convalescent COVID-19 samples. In each case, the material was cDNA or gDNA derived from T cells, B-cell-depleted T cells, or PBMCs.

Per the study methods: Amplification of reference gene primers provided the estimated nucleated cell counts. The repertoire was sequenced with immunoSEQ multiplex PCR; TCRdb's copy has only in-frame clones and lacks some. For V, J and clone size, that table is used; D and trimming come from the DNA. The table lists around 86,000 clones, roughly 82% of them singletons. CDR3 length equals 17 residues. The germline V gene has CDR1 SGHRS and CDR2 YFSETQ. Germline trimming cut 2 bases from V and 1 base from J; bases unmatched to any gene: 9. The TCR comes from a human donor in a cohort sampled during active COVID-19. Sample: peripheral blood. This chain uses TRBV5-1 with TRBJ1-1, with 9 bases matching TRBD1. The CDR3 region has the DNA TGCGCCAGCAGCTTTGGGACAGGGAAGGTCCCGAACACTGAAGCTTTCTTT. It encodes CASSFGTGKVPNTEAFF.